One sample yielded the 32 T cell receptor beta chains listed below, sequenced in a study of PD-1 blockade in mismatch repair-deficient tumors. The table came from immunoSEQ multiplex PCR; TCRdb's copy has only in-frame clones and leaves some out. The sample yields under 150,000 clones, around nine tenths seen once. The specimen was peripheral blood, collected 70 to 73 weeks after starting pembrolizumab. The source of these receptors is an adult with mismatch repair-deficient cancer.

This clone was counted once. This sequence joins TRBV2 and TRBJ2-1, with unresolved D. V was cut by 1 base and J by 5 bases, with 6 bases left in between. Germline CDR1 and CDR2: SNHLY and FYNNEI. This CDR3 is 13 amino acids long. This CDR3 is CASSEERNNEQFF. Written as DNA, the CDR3 is TGTGCCAGCAGTGAAGAGAGGAACAATGAGCAGTTCTTC.

The J gene is TRBJ2-6, the V gene TRBV2, with no clear D. Trimming cost V 4 bases and J 0 bases, with 13 bases left between them. The CDR3 consists of 17 residues. Germline loops: CDR1 SNHLY, CDR2 FYNNEI. The CDR3 DNA reads TGTGCCAGCAGTGTGGCGAGACGGTACTCTGGGGCCAACGTCCTGACTTTC. Its protein is CASSVARRYSGANVLTF.

Details on this clone: The junction differs from germline at one of its ends, possibly a read error. This chain connects TRBV6-5 to TRBJ2-3; 8 positions agree with TRBD2. This CDR3 spans 11 amino acids. CDR1 is MNHEY, CDR2 SVGAGI, per germline. Here the CDR3 reads CASSPGGGWHF. CDR3 DNA: TGTGCCAGCAGCCCCGGGGGGGGTTGGCATTTT.

V usage is TRBV6-5 and J usage is TRBJ2-7; TRBD1 is a possible D gene (5 bases). The CDR3 extends over 16 amino acids. V was cut by 0 bases and J by 6 bases, with 18 bases left in between. Per germline, CDR1 MNHEY and CDR2 SVGAGI. The CDR3 region has the DNA TGTGCCAGCAGTTACTCATTAACAGGAAGTACGTCCGAGCAGTACTTC. Translating gives CASSYSLTGSTSEQYF.

The chain links TRBV10-3 to TRBJ2-1, with 8 bases matching TRBD1. V shed 3 bases, J shed 6 bases, and the junction held 10 bases outside the gene matches. Germline assignment: CDR1 ENHRY and CDR2 SYGVKD. The CDR3 loop spans 16 amino acids. The CDR3 coding sequence is TGTGCCATCAGTGAAGCGCGGACAGGGTTGGTCAATGAGCAGTTCTTC. It specifies CAISEARTGLVNEQFF.

The CDR3 region has the DNA TGTGCCAGCAGTTTTGGGACTAGCGGGGTCGAGCAGTACTTC. Translation: CASSFGTSGVEQYF. The chain uses TRBV28 and TRBJ2-7; TRBD2 matches at 13 bases. Per germline, CDR1 MDHEN and CDR2 SYDVKM. V dropped 3 bases and J dropped 6; count of bases not matched to a gene: 2. This CDR3 is built from 14 residues.

The V gene is TRBV4-3, the J gene TRBJ2-7, with D possibly being TRBD1 (5 bases). The CDR3 has 15 amino acids. CDR1 LGHNA and CDR2 YSLEER come from the germline V gene. Trimming left V 1 base short and J 0 bases short, with 10 bases between. This CDR3 is CASSQAQGSSYEQYF. CDR3 coding DNA: TGCGCCAGCAGCCAAGCCCAGGGAAGCTCCTACGAGCAGTACTTC.

The chain links TRBV11-3 to TRBJ2-1, with D perhaps TRBD1 (5 bases). There are 17 residues in the CDR3. Per germline, CDR1 SGHNT and CDR2 YENEEA. Trimming took 1 base from V and 4 from J, leaving 17 bases between them. The CDR3 spells CASSLGAGQWDYNEQFF. The CDR3, as DNA: TGTGCCAGCAGCTTAGGGGCAGGGCAATGGGATTACAATGAGCAGTTCTTC.

This clone was seen a few times. The chain uses TRBV7-8 and TRBJ1-5; 7 bases align to TRBD1. Per the germline V gene, CDR1 is SGHVS and CDR2 is FQNEAQ. Trimming took 9 bases from V and 7 from J; bases not matched to a gene: 9. The CDR3 sequence is 13 residues long. The CDR3: CASHSGGQQPQHF. The CDR3, as DNA: TGTGCCAGTCACTCAGGGGGACAGCAGCCCCAGCATTTT.

The chain couples TRBV27 to TRBJ2-7; possible D gene TRBD1, 6 bases. There are 16 residues in the CDR3. Trimming took off 3 bases at V and 1 base at J, with 16 bases between the two ends. Looked up from germline, CDR1 is MNHEY and CDR2 is SMNVEV (reference sequence). The CDR3 sequence: CASSLATGDYSYEQYF. CDR3 nucleotides: TGTGCCAGCAGTTTGGCGACAGGTGATTATTCCTACGAGCAGTACTTC.

V usage is TRBV5-1 and J usage is TRBJ1-1; D might be TRBD1 (5 bases). Germline V gene sequence: CDR1 SGHRS, CDR2 YFSETQ. The V gene lost 2 bases and the J gene lost 4 bases, with 9 bases spanning the gap. The CDR3 consists of 13 residues. CDR3 in amino acids: CASSLEGVTEAFF. The CDR3 DNA is TGCGCCAGCAGCTTAGAAGGGGTCACTGAAGCTTTCTTT. Complete variable domain (other parts from reference TRBV5-1 and TRBJ1-1): KAGVTQTPRYLIKTRGQQVTLSCSPISGHRSVSWYQQTPGQGLQFLFEYFSETQRNKGNFPGRFSGRQFSNSRSEMNVSTLELGDSALYLCASSLEGVTEAFFGQGTRLTVV.

The chain uses TRBV5-4 and TRBJ2-2, with D possibly being TRBD1 or TRBD2 (6 bases each). Trimming took off 2 bases at V and 7 bases at J, with 18 bases between the two ends. Germline V gives CDR1 SGHNT, CDR2 YYREEE (reference sequence). The CDR3 covers 16 residues. The CDR3 DNA follows: TGTGCCAGCAGCTTTTGGGGATCGGGGGCCGGCGGGGAGCTGTTTTTT. It is translated as CASSFWGSGAGGELFF.

The chain links TRBV6-5 to TRBJ1-1, with 7 bases fitting TRBD1. V shed 2 bases and J 1 base; nucleotides not matched to a gene: 4. The length of the CDR3 is 15 residues. The germline V gene has CDR1 MNHEY and CDR2 SVGAGI. CDR3: CASSYRGLRNTEAFF. The CDR3 DNA reads as TGTGCCAGCAGTTACAGGGGGCTCAGGAACACTGAAGCTTTCTTT.

This chain joins TRBV5-1 and TRBJ1-4; D gene ambiguous. Trimming pared 4 bases from V and 0 bases from J, leaving 10 bases between. The V gene's germline CDR1 is SGHRS and CDR2 YFSETQ. The CDR3 runs 15 residues. The CDR3, as DNA: TGCGCCAGCAGCCGAGGGCCGGCAACTAATGAAAAACTGTTTTTT. Translating it yields CASSRGPATNEKLFF.

The rearrangement links TRBV12-5 to TRBJ1-3; D gene unclear. From germline, CDR1 is LGHNT and CDR2 FRNRAP. Trimming removed 1 base from V and 1 base from J, with 26 bases in between. CDR3 size: 21 residues. The CDR3 DNA sequence: TGTGCTAGTGGTTTGGGGCGGGAGGCCATTGGCTGGGGATTATCTGGAAACACCATATATTTT. Residues: CASGLGREAIGWGLSGNTIYF.

V usage is TRBV29-1 and J usage is TRBJ2-1, with D perhaps assigned TRBD1 or TRBD2 (5 bases each). Trimming removed 6 bases from V and 9 bases from J, with 9 bases in between. The CDR3 sequence is 10 residues long. Germline assignment: CDR1 SQVTM and CDR2 ANQGSEA. CDR3 DNA sequence: TGCAGCGTCCCAGGGAGTGAGCAGTTCTTC. This encodes CSVPGSEQFF.

This clone was counted a few times. The rearrangement joins TRBV18 to TRBJ2-1; D could derive from TRBD1 or TRBD2 (5 bases each). V lost 8 bases to trimming and J lost 4 bases, with 15 bases between them. There are 14 residues in the CDR3. The V gene's germline CDR1 is KGHSH and CDR2 LQKENI. The CDR3 spells CASQSRGVYNEQFF. The CDR3 region has the DNA TGTGCCAGCCAATCAAGGGGAGTTTACAATGAGCAGTTCTTC. Filled out from reference TRBV18 and TRBJ2-1, the complete variable domain reads NAGVMQNPRHLVRRRGQEARLRCSPMKGHSHVYWYRQLPEEGLKFMVYLQKENIIDESGMPKERFSAEFPKEGPSILRIQQVVRGDSAAYFCASQSRGVYNEQFFGPGTRLTVL.

V is TRBV28 and J is TRBJ2-7; 7 positions match TRBD1. V shed 6 bases, J shed 4 bases, and the junction held 21 bases outside the gene matches. The CDR3 has 18 residues. Germline CDR1 MDHEN, CDR2 SYDVKM. CDR3 sequence: CASSRRQGPSGNGYEQYF. The CDR3 bases are TGTGCCAGCAGCCGAAGACAGGGTCCCTCGGGGAACGGATACGAGCAGTACTTC.

The V gene is TRBV7-2, the J gene TRBJ2-5, with 10 bases fitting TRBD1. With 3 bases clipped from V and 4 bases from J, the junction kept 5 bases outside the gene matches. Germline CDR1 is SGHTA and CDR2 is FQGNSA. The CDR3 has 15 residues. The CDR3 sequence is CASSFNRDRGETQYF. The CDR3 DNA reads TGTGCCAGCAGCTTCAACCGGGACAGGGGAGAGACCCAGTACTTC.

This clone was seen once. One end of the junction varies from germline; a read error may be responsible. CDR3 region: CASSLASGETYEQYF. The DNA for the CDR3 is TGTGCTAGCAGCTTAGCCTCAGGGGAGACCTACGAGCAGTACTTC. The V call is TRBV7-7, the J call TRBJ2-7; tentative D call: TRBD1 (6 bases). The germline gives CDR1 SSHAT, CDR2 FNYEAQ (reference sequence). CDR3 length: 15 residues. Variable domain in full (rest from reference TRBV7-7 and TRBJ2-7): GAGVSQSPRYKVTKRGQDVTLRCDPISSHATLYWYQQALGQGPEFLTYFNYEAQPDKSGLPSDRFSAERPEGSISTLTIQRTEQRDSAMYRCASSLASGETYEQYFGPGTRLTVT.

This rearrangement joins TRBV19 to TRBJ2-2; D unclear. The V and J ends lost 2 bases and 9 bases respectively, with 7 bases between them. From germline, CDR1 is LNHDA and CDR2 SQIVND (reference sequence). The CDR3 is made up of 12 amino acids. The CDR3 sequence: CASSIWWRELFF. CDR3 coding DNA: TGTGCCAGTAGTATATGGTGGCGGGAGCTGTTTTTT.

The V and J genes are TRBV19 and TRBJ2-7; either TRBD1 or TRBD2 may supply D (6 bases each). V was pared by 5 bases and J by 4 bases, with 15 bases between. Germline CDR1 and CDR2: LNHDA and SQIVND (reference sequence). This CDR3 is 14 amino acids long. The CDR3, as DNA: TGTGCCAGTAGTCCGGCTAGGGGGGCTTACGAGCAGTACTTC. Protein: CASSPARGAYEQYF. Full variable domain (missing parts from reference TRBV19 and TRBJ2-7): DGGITQSPKYLFRKEGQNVTLSCEQNLNHDAMYWYRQDPGQGLRLIYYSQIVNDFQKGDIAEGYSVSREKKESFPLTVTSAQKNPTAFYLCASSPARGAYEQYFGPGTRLTVT.

The chain links TRBV6-5 to TRBJ2-3; D may be TRBD2 (6 bases). From germline, CDR1 is MNHEY and CDR2 SVGAGI. The V end was cut by 11 bases, the J end by 5 bases, with 17 bases between. The CDR3 totals 13 residues. CDR3 coding DNA: TGTGCCTCCGGGGGAGCGCGGGTAGATACGCAGTATTTT. It yields the protein CASGGARVDTQYF.

This clone was counted once. The V call is TRBV11-2, the J call TRBJ1-3; D gene ambiguous. V was cut by 3 bases and J by 0 bases, with 6 bases left in between. From germline, CDR1 is SGHAT and CDR2 FQNNGV. The CDR3 length is 14 residues. As DNA, the CDR3 is TGTGCCAGCAGCTTTTCAGGCTCTGGAAACACCATATATTTT. This encodes CASSFSGSGNTIYF.

The chain joins TRBV14 to TRBJ2-5; the D gene is possibly TRBD1 (6 bases). Germline V gives CDR1 SGHDN, CDR2 FVKESK. There are 15 residues in the CDR3. Trimming cost V 2 bases and J 7 bases, with 17 bases left between them. The DNA of the CDR3 is TGTGCCAGCAGCCAACGGGACAATAGCCCCCGGACCCAGTACTTC. Protein sequence: CASSQRDNSPRTQYF.

As concerns this clone: Other DNA variants within this sample encode the same CDR3. The rearrangement joins TRBV27 to TRBJ2-7; 9 nucleotides line up with TRBD1. Unmatched junction bases numbered 9, after V lost 6 bases and J lost 3 bases. The germline CDR1 and CDR2 sequences are MNHEY and SMNVEV (reference sequence). This CDR3 comprises 15 residues. The CDR3, as DNA: TGTGCCAGCAGGATCGGACAGGGGAGGTTCTACGAGCAGTACTTC. This gives the protein CASRIGQGRFYEQYF.

This chain uses TRBV2 with TRBJ2-3, with 14 bases identical to TRBD2. The CDR3 totals 17 residues. The V gene end was trimmed by 3 bases and the J gene end by 5 bases; junction bases not matched to a gene: 7. Per germline, CDR1 SNHLY and CDR2 FYNNEI. The CDR3 coding sequence is TGTGCCAGCAGTGAGGAGGGACTAGCGGGAGAAGGAGATACGCAGTATTTT. Translation: CASSEEGLAGEGDTQYF. The full variable domain, rest sourced from reference TRBV2 and TRBJ2-3, is EPEVTQTPSHQVTQMGQEVILRCVPISNHLYFYWYRQILGQKVEFLVSFYNNEISEKSEIFDDQFSVERPDGSNFTLKIRSTKLEDSAMYFCASSEEGLAGEGDTQYFGPGTRLTVL.

The rearrangement joins TRBV19 to TRBJ2-2, with D unresolved. The CDR3 consists of 15 residues. The germline gives CDR1 LNHDA, CDR2 SQIVND (reference sequence). Trimming pared 5 bases from V and 1 base from J, leaving 11 bases between. The CDR3 nucleotides are TGTGCCAGTAGTGTGTATTTCCTGAACACCGGGGAGCTGTTTTTT. This sequence encodes CASSVYFLNTGELFF.

This clone has a single count. Other nucleotide sequences in the sample specify the same CDR3. The chain has TRBV7-9 and TRBJ2-3; no clear D. Germline V gene sequence: CDR1 SEHNR, CDR2 FQNEAQ (reference sequence). The CDR3 has 12 residues. V was cut by 5 bases and J by 3 bases, with 6 bases left in between. This CDR3 reads CASSLGTDTQYF. The CDR3 DNA sequence: TGTGCCAGCAGCCTAGGAACAGATACGCAGTATTTT.

The chain joins TRBV28 to TRBJ1-2; D is unclear. The CDR3 consists of 12 residues. Germline lookup yields CDR1 MDHEN and CDR2 SYDVKM. V was trimmed by 3 bases and J by 4 bases, leaving 6 bases between them. In DNA, the CDR3 is TGTGCCAGCAGTTTCCACGGCTATGGCTACACCTTC. Its translation: CASSFHGYGYTF.

This clone was picked up a small number of times. V is TRBV19 and J is TRBJ1-5; TRBD1 matches 10 bases. Germline V gene lookup returns CDR1 LNHDA and CDR2 SQIVND (reference sequence). The V and J ends lost 7 bases and 4 bases, in that order; junction bases with no gene match: 4. This CDR3 region has 14 residues. The CDR3 DNA is TGTGCCAGTACCCGGGACAGGGGAAATCAGCCCCAGCATTTT. It translates to CASTRDRGNQPQHF.

The V and J genes are TRBV2 and TRBJ2-3, with no clear D. Per germline, CDR1 SNHLY and CDR2 FYNNEI. The CDR3 loop spans 13 amino acids. V lost 6 bases, J lost 2 bases, and 9 bases lay in between. The CDR3 loop is CASSPPFTDTQYF. As DNA, the CDR3 is TGTGCCAGCAGCCCACCTTTCACAGATACGCAGTATTTT.